Listed below are T cell receptor beta chains from one sample, sequenced in a study of cytomegalovirus exposure and HLA in healthy donors. TCRdb keeps only in-frame clones here, not all; method: immunoSEQ multiplex PCR. The repertoire holds over 50,000 clones, more than 70% seen once, with about 1.5% in the top ten. The sequencing sample was made of PBMCs. The receptors derive from a man younger than 35 in good health and CMV-seronegative. CDR3s include the opening cysteine and the closing phenylalanine or tryptophan. A D gene is named only where the DNA matches it firmly. Some rows have no size entry. The others give once, few or many, or a class for an expanded clone.

size: -; length: 13; V: TRBV28; J: TRBJ2-7; D: -; CDR3: CASSLNDYYEQYF; DNA: TGTGCCAGCAGTTTAAACGACTACTACGAGCAGTACTTC
size: -; length: 19; V: TRBV28; J: TRBJ2-5; D: TRBD2; CDR3: CASSFWAAPSGGGGETQYF; DNA: TGTGCCAGCAGTTTTTGGGCCGCGCCTAGCGGGGGCGGCGGGGAGACCCAGTACTTC
size: -; length: 14; V: TRBV13; J: TRBJ1-1; D: -; CDR3: CASSLGPGDTEAFF; DNA: TGTGCCAGCAGCTTAGGCCCCGGGGACACTGAAGCTTTCTTT
size: -; length: 11; V: TRBV30; J: TRBJ2-5; D: -; CDR3: CAWSAGETQYF; DNA: TGTGCCTGGAGTGCGGGAGAGACCCAGTACTTC
size: -; length: 13; V: TRBV11-2; J: TRBJ2-1; D: -; CDR3: CASSSPRENEQFF; DNA: TGTGCCAGCAGCTCCCCCCGAGAAAATGAGCAGTTCTTC
size: once; length: 15; V: TRBV2; J: TRBJ1-4; D: TRBD1; CDR3: CASNRGQGWEEKLFF; DNA: TGTGCCAGCAACCGAGGACAGGGCTGGGAAGAAAAACTGTTTTTT
size: -; length: 13; V: TRBV19; J: TRBJ2-5; D: TRBD1; CDR3: CASTTGGSETQYF; DNA: TGTGCCAGTACTACAGGGGGCTCAGAGACCCAGTACTTC
size: -; length: 15; V: TRBV27; J: TRBJ2-7; D: -; CDR3: CASSLTWQGSHEQYF; DNA: TGTGCCAGCAGTTTGACGTGGCAGGGCAGCCACGAGCAGTACTTC
size: -; length: 12; V: TRBV25-1; J: TRBJ1-2; D: TRBD1; CDR3: CASSDTGEGYTF; DNA: TGTGCCAGCAGTGACACAGGGGAGGGCTACACCTTC
size: -; length: 12; V: TRBV19; J: TRBJ1-2; D: -; CDR3: CASKGDYYGYTF; DNA: TGTGCCAGTAAAGGGGATTACTATGGCTACACCTTC
size: -; length: 12; V: TRBV6-5; J: TRBJ2-7; D: -; CDR3: CASSNPGYEQYF; DNA: TGTGCCAGCAGTAACCCCGGGTACGAGCAGTACTTC
size: -; length: 15; V: TRBV10-1; J: TRBJ2-5; D: TRBD2; CDR3: CASRRPLAGQETQYF; DNA: TGCGCCAGCAGAAGGCCCCTAGCGGGACAAGAGACCCAGTACTTC